Shown below are 10 T cell receptor beta chains from a single sample sequenced in a study of cytomegalovirus exposure and HLA in healthy donors. A multiplex PCR was run with 60 Vbeta primers and 13 Jbeta primers. This table comes from immunoSEQ multiplex PCR, and its TCRdb copy is limited to in-frame clones, with some not included. The table has approximately 87,000 clones, about 83% seen once. Sequencing was done on a sample of PBMCs. These receptors were collected from a woman aged 18-30 years in good health and CMV-seropositive.

The chain is built from TRBV9 and TRBJ2-3; 7 nucleotides line up with TRBD2. CDR3 length: 15 amino acids. The junction had 2 bases not matched to a gene; V was cut back by 0 bases and J by 1 base. The germline gives CDR1 SGDLS, CDR2 YYNGEE. The CDR3 nucleotides are TGTGCCAGCAGCGTAGAAAGCGGGGGCACAGATACGCAGTATTTT. It specifies CASSVESGGTDTQYF.

The chain is built from TRBV28 and TRBJ2-1, with 9 bases that match TRBD2. This CDR3 region has 16 residues. V shed 3 bases and J 8 bases; nucleotides not matched to a gene: 11. CDR1 and CDR2 (germline): MDHEN, SYDVKM. The CDR3 nucleotides read TGTGCCAGCAGTTTGTTAGCGGGAGCCAGTGCCGATGAGCAGTTCTTC. Amino acid sequence: CASSLLAGASADEQFF.

The chain links TRBV27 to TRBJ2-5; 8 positions agree with TRBD2. The V gene's germline CDR1 is MNHEY and CDR2 SMNVEV (reference sequence). J gave up 1 base and V 2 bases, and 3 bases lay outside the gene matches. The CDR3 runs 15 residues. CDR3 amino acids: CASSLAGGPQETQYF. The CDR3, as DNA: TGTGCCAGCAGTTTAGCGGGAGGCCCCCAAGAGACCCAGTACTTC.

The rearrangement joins TRBV5-6 to TRBJ1-2; 10 bases agree with TRBD1. This CDR3 is 16 amino acids long. Germline V lookup: CDR1 SGHDT, CDR2 YYEEEE. After removal of 0 bases from V and 4 bases from J, the junction contained 6 bases not matched to a gene. In nucleotides, the CDR3 is TGTGCCAGCAGCTTGGGGGGGACAGGGGTTTCCTATGGCTACACCTTC. Translating gives CASSLGGTGVSYGYTF.

The V gene is TRBV2, the J gene TRBJ1-4, with TRBD1 matching over 8 bases. Germline CDR1 reads SNHLY; CDR2 reads FYNNEI. The V and J ends lost 6 bases and 8 bases, in that order; junction bases with no gene match: 5. The CDR3 loop spans 13 amino acids. The CDR3 protein is CASRGTGGEKLFF. CDR3 bases: TGTGCCAGCAGGGGGACAGGAGGGGAAAAACTGTTTTTT.

CDR3 nucleotides: TGTGCCAGCAGCGTAGCCGGACAGGGCTCGCACGAGCAGTACTTC. As protein: CASSVAGQGSHEQYF. This sequence joins TRBV9 and TRBJ2-7; 8 bases match TRBD1. Germline V gene sequence: CDR1 SGDLS, CDR2 YYNGEE. The CDR3 has 15 residues. V was clipped by 0 bases and J by 5 bases; unmatched bases: 7.

The V gene is TRBV20-1, the J gene TRBJ2-2; D is ambiguous. Trimming took 8 bases from V and 4 from J, leaving 8 bases between them. Germline loops: CDR1 DFQATT, CDR2 SNEGSKA (reference sequence). There are 11 residues in the CDR3. CDR3 residues: CSLVSTGELFF. The CDR3 coding sequence is TGCAGTCTGGTGAGCACCGGGGAGCTGTTTTTT.

This chain connects TRBV27 to TRBJ1-5; TRBD1 agrees at 8 bases. This CDR3 spans 14 amino acids. Germline CDR1 reads MNHEY; CDR2 reads SMNVEV (reference sequence). V lost 2 bases to trimming and J lost 5 bases; unmatched junction nucleotides: 2. The CDR3 DNA follows: TGTGCCAGCAGTTTAATGACAGGGGATCAGCCCCAGCATTTT. Its translation is CASSLMTGDQPQHF.

This clone was seen more than once but under ten times. The chain employs TRBV7-9 and TRBJ2-1; TRBD2 is a possible D gene (5 bases). Germline lookup yields CDR1 SEHNR and CDR2 FQNEAQ (reference sequence). V was pared by 7 bases and J by 12 bases, with 16 bases between. This CDR3 contains 12 residues. CDR3 sequence (DNA): TGTGCCAGCACCCCGGCGGGTACGGGGCAGTTCTTC. It codes for CASTPAGTGQFF. The entire variable domain, with the rest obtained from reference TRBV7-9 and TRBJ2-1, is as follows: DTGVSQNPRHKITKRGQNVTFRCDPISEHNRLYWYRQTLGQGPEFLTYFQNEAQLEKSRLLSDRFSAERPKGSFSTLEIQRTEQGDSAMYLCASTPAGTGQFFGPGTRLTVL.

The rearrangement joins TRBV10-2 to TRBJ2-7; D gene unclear. The CDR3 is 11 amino acids. Per germline, CDR1 WSHSY and CDR2 SAAADI. The V and J ends lost 8 bases and 7 bases respectively, with 12 bases between them. The CDR3 sequence: CASGAAGEQYF. Here the CDR3 DNA reads TGCGCCAGCGGCGCCGCCGGGGAGCAGTACTTC.